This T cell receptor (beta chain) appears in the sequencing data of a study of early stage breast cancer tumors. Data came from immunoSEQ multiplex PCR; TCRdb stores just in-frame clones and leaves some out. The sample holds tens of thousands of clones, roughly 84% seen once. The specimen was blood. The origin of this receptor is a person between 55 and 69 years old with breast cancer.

CDR3 residues: CASSLWRGGYNEQFF. For the CDR3, the DNA is TGTGCCAGCAGTTTATGGCGGGGGGGCTACAATGAGCAGTTCTTC. J is TRBJ2-1 and V is TRBV28; 9 bases map to TRBD2. Germline CDR1 MDHEN, CDR2 SYDVKM. There are 15 residues in the CDR3. V lost 0 bases, J lost 3 bases, and 0 bases stayed unmatched. Using reference TRBV28 and TRBJ2-1 for the parts outside the CDR3, the full variable domain is DVKVTQSSRYLVKRTGEKVFLECVQDMDHENMFWYRQDPGLGLRLIYFSYDVKMKEKGDIPEGYSVSREKKERFSLILESASTNQTSMYLCASSLWRGGYNEQFFGPGTRLTVL.